This TCR beta chain was captured in a study of cytomegalovirus exposure and HLA in healthy donors. Germline V gene lookup returns CDR1 SEHNR and CDR2 FQNEAQ (reference sequence). The CDR3 loop spans 13 amino acids. V shed 6 bases and J shed 5 bases, with 13 bases lying between them. PCR amplification relied on 60 Vbeta primers (plus 13 Jbeta primers). Data came from immunoSEQ multiplex PCR; TCRdb stores just in-frame clones and leaves some out. The sample has 100,000 to 150,000 clones, approximately 84% seen once. The sample comprised PBMCs. The TCR was taken from a boy between 2 and 10 years old in good health and CMV-seronegative. The V and J genes are TRBV7-9 and TRBJ1-1; D is ambiguous. Here the CDR3 reads CASSFDRTTEAFF. The DNA for the CDR3 is TGTGCCAGCAGTTTTGATAGAACGACTGAAGCTTTCTTT.